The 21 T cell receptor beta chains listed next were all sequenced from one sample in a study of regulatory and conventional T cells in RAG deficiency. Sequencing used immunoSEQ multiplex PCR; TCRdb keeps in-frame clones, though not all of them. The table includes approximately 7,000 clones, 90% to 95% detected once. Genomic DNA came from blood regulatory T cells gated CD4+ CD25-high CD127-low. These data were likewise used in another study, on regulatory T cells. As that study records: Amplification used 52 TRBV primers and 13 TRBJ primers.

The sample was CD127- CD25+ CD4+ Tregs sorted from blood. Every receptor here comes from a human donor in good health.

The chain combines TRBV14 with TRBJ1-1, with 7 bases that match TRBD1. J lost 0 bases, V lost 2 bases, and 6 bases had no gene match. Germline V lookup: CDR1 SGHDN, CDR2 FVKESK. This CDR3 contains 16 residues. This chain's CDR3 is CASSQHGTAMNTEAFF. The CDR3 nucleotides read TGTGCCAGCAGCCAACATGGGACAGCCATGAACACTGAAGCTTTCTTT.

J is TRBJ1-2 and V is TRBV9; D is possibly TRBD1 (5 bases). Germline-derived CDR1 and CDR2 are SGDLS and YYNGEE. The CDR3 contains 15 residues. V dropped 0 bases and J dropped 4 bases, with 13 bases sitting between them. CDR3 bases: TGTGCCAGCAGCGTAGGGCAGGGCGTCGGCTATGGCTACACCTTC. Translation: CASSVGQGVGYGYTF.

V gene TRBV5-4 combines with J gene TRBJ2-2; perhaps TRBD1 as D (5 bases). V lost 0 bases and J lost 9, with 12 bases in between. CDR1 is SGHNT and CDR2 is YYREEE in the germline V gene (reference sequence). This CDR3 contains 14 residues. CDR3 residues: CASSLALTERELFF. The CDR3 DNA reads TGTGCCAGCAGCTTGGCTCTGACAGAAAGGGAGCTGTTTTTT.

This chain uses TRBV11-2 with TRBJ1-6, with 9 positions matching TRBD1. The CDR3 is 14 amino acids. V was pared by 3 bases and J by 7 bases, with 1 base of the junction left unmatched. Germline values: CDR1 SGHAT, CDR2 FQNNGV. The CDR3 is CASSFGTGNSPLHF. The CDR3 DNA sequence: TGTGCCAGCAGCTTCGGGACAGGGAATTCACCCCTCCACTTT.

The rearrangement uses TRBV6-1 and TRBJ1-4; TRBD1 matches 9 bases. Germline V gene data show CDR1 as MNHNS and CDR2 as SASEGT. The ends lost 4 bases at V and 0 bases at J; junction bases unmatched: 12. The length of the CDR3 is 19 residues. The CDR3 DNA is TGTGCCAGCAGTGGAAGCCCGGGACAGGGAGTTTCAACTAATGAAAAACTGTTTTTT. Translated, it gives CASSGSPGQGVSTNEKLFF.

The CDR3 coding sequence is TGTGCCAGCTCACCGGTTGGCGTCAGGGCAATCTACGAGCAGTACTTC. The encoded protein is CASSPVGVRAIYEQYF. J is TRBJ2-7 and V is TRBV18; possibly TRBD1 for D (5 bases). Trimming cost V 3 bases and J 3 bases, with 18 bases left between them. The CDR3 extends over 16 amino acids. Germline V gene data show CDR1 as KGHSH and CDR2 as LQKENI.

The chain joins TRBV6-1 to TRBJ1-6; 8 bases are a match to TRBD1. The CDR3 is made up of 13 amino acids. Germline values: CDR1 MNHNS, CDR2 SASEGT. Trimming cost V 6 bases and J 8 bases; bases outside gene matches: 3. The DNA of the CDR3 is TGTGCCAGCAGGGACAGGGCGGATTCACCCCTCCACTTT. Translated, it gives CASRDRADSPLHF.

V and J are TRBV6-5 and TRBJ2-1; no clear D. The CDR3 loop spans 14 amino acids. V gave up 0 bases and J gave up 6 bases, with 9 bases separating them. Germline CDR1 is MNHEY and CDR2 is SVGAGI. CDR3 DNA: TGTGCCAGCAGTTACTCTCCGTACGGCAATGAGCAGTTCTTC. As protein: CASSYSPYGNEQFF.

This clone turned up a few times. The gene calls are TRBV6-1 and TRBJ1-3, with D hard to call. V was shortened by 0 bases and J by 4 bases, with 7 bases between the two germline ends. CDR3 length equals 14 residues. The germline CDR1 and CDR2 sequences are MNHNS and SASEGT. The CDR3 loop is CASSEATGGNTIYF. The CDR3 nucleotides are TGTGCCAGCAGTGAAGCGACGGGAGGAAACACCATATATTTT.

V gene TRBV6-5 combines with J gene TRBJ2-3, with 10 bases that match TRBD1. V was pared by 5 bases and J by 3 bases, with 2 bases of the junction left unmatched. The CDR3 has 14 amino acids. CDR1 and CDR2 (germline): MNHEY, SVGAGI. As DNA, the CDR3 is TGTGCCAGCAGTCGACAGGGGGCTACAGATACGCAGTATTTT. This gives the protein CASSRQGATDTQYF.

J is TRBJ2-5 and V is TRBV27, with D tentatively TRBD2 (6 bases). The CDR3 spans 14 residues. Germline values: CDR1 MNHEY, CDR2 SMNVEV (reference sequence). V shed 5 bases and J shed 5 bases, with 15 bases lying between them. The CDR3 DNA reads TGTGCCAGCAGTCGACTCACCAGCGGGGAGACCCAGTACTTC. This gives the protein CASSRLTSGETQYF.

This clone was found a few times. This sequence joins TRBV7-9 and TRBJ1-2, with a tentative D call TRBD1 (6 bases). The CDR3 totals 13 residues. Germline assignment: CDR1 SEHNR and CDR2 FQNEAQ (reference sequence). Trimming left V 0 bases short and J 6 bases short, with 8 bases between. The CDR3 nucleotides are TGTGCCAGCAGCTTAGCTACAGGGAATGGCTACACCTTC. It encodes CASSLATGNGYTF. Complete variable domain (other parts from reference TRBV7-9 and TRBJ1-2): DTGVSQNPRHKITKRGQNVTFRCDPISEHNRLYWYRQTLGQGPEFLTYFQNEAQLEKSRLLSDRFSAERPKGSFSTLEIQRTEQGDSAMYLCASSLATGNGYTFGSGTRLTVV.

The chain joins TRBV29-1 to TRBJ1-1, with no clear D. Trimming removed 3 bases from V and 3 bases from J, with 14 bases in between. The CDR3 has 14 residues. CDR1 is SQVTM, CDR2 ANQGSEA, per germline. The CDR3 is CSVERHIGDTEAFF. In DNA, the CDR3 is TGCAGCGTTGAGAGGCACATAGGAGACACTGAAGCTTTCTTT.

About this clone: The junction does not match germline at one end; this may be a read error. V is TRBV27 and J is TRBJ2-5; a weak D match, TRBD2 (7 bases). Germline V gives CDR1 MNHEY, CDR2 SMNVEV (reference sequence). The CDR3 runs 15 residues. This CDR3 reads CASSFQGGGQEAQYF. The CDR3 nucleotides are TGTGCCAGCAGTTTTCAGGGCGGGGGCCAAGAGGCCCAGTACTTC.

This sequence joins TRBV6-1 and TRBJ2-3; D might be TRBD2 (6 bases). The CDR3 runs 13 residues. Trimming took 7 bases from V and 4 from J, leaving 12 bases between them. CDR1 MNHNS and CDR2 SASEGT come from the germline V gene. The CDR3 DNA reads TGTGCCAGCATTCGGTCGGGAGCAGATACGCAGTATTTT. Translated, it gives CASIRSGADTQYF.

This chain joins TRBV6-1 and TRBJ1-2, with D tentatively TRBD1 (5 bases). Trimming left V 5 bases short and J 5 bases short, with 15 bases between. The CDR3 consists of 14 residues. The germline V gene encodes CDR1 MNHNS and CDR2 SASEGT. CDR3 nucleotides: TGTGCCAGCAGTCGCGGGACGTTGACTTATGGCTACACCTTC. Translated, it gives CASSRGTLTYGYTF.

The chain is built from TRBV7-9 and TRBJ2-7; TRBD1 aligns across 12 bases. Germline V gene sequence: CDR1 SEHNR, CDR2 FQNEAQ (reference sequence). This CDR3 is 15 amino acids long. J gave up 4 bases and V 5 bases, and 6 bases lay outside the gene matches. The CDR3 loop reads CASSDRDRGRYEQYF. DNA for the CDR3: TGTGCCAGCAGCGACCGGGACAGGGGGCGGTACGAGCAGTACTTC.

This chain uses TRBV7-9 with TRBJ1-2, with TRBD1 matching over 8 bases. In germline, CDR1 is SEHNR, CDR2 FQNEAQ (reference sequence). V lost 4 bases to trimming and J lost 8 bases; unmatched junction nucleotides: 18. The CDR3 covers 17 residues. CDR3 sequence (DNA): TGTGCCAGCAGCTCGACCCCGGGACAGGAGTCTAAAGGAGGCTACACCTTC. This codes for CASSSTPGQESKGGYTF. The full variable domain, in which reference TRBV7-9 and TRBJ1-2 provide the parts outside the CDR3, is DTGVSQNPRHKITKRGQNVTFRCDPISEHNRLYWYRQTLGQGPEFLTYFQNEAQLEKSRLLSDRFSAERPKGSFSTLEIQRTEQGDSAMYLCASSSTPGQESKGGYTFGSGTRLTVV.

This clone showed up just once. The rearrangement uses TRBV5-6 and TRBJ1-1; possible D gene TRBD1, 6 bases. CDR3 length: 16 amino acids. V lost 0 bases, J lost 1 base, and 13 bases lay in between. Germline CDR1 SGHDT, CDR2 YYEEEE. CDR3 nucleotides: TGTGCCAGCAGCTTGGGAGTAGGGGGGGCGAACACTGAAGCTTTCTTT. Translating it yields CASSLGVGGANTEAFF.

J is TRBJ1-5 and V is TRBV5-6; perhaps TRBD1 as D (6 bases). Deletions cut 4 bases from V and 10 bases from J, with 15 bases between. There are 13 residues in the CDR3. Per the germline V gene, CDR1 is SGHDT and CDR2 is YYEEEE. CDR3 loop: CASSQSQGNPQHF. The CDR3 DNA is TGTGCCAGCAGCCAATCCCAGGGGAACCCCCAGCATTTT.

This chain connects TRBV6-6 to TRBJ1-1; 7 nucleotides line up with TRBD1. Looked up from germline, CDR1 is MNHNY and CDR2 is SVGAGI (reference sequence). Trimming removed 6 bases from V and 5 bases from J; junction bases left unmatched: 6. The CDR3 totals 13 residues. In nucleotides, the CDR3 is TGTGCCAGCAGACTACAGGGGAAGACTGAAGCTTTCTTT. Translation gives CASRLQGKTEAFF.